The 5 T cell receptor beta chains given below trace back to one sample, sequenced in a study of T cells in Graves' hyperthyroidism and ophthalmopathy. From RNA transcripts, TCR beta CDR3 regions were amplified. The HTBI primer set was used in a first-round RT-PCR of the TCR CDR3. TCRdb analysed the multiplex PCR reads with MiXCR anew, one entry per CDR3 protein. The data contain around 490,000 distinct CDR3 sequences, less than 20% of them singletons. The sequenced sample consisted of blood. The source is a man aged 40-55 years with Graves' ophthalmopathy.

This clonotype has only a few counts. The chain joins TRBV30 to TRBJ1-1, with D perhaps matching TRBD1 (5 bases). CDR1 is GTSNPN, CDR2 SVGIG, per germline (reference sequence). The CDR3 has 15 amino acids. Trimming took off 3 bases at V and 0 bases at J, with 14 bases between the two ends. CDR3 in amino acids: CAWRERGMMNTEAFF. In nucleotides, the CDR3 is TGTGCCTGGAGGGAAAGGGGTATGATGAACACTGAAGCTTTCTTT.

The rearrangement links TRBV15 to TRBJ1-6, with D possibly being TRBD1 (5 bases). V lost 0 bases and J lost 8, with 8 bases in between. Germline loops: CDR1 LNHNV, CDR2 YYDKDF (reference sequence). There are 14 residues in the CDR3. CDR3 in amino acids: CATSRDPGDSPLHF. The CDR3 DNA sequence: TGTGCCACCAGCAGAGATCCGGGGGATTCACCCCTCCACTTT.

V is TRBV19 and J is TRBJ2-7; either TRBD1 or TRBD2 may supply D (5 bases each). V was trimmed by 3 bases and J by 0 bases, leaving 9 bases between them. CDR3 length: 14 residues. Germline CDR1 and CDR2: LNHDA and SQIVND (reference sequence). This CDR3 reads CASSITGTSYEQYF. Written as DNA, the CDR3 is TGTGCCAGTAGTATCACCGGGACCTCCTACGAGCAGTACTTC.

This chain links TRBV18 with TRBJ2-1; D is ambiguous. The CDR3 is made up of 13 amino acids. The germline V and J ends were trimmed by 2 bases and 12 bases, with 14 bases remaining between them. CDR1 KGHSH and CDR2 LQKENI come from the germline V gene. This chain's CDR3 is CASSPADSKGQFF. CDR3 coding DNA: TGTGCCAGCTCACCAGCTGATAGCAAGGGGCAGTTCTTC. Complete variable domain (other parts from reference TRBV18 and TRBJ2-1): NAGVMQNPRHLVRRRGQEARLRCSPMKGHSHVYWYRQLPEEGLKFMVYLQKENIIDESGMPKERFSAEFPKEGPSILRIQQVVRGDSAAYFCASSPADSKGQFFGPGTRLTVL.

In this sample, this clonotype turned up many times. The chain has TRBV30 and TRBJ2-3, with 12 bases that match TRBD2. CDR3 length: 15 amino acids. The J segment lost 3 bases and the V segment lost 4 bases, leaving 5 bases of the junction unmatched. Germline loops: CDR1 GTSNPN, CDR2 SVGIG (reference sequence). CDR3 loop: CAWTVGLAGTDTQYF. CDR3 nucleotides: TGTGCCTGGACCGTAGGACTAGCGGGAACAGATACGCAGTATTTT.